Each of the 28 T cell receptor beta chains below was sequenced from the same sample in a study of shared clonotypes between healthy human individuals. Profiled with immunoSEQ multiplex PCR; TCRdb holds only in-frame clones, not every one. The sample includes hundreds of thousands of clones, over 90% of them seen just once. CD45RO-negative cells were positively selected for CCR7, leaving out terminally differentiated effector memory CD45RA+ cells. Specimen: naive CD8+ T cells sorted from blood. These receptors originate from a man in his thirties or forties in good health.

The rearrangement uses TRBV4-2 and TRBJ2-5; 11 bases are shared with TRBD2. CDR3 size: 16 residues. The J segment lost 0 bases and the V segment lost 4 bases, leaving 4 bases of the junction unmatched. CDR1 and CDR2 (germline): LGHNA, YNFKEQ. The CDR3 DNA follows: TGTGCCAGCAGCCCTATAGCGGGAGGGGACCAAGAGACCCAGTACTTC. It codes for CASSPIAGGDQETQYF.

Here the CDR3 reads CASSLGGSPYEQYF. DNA of the CDR3: TGTGCCAGCAGCTTAGGGGGATCACCCTACGAGCAGTACTTC. The chain carries TRBV7-9 and TRBJ2-7; D remains unclear. This CDR3 spans 14 amino acids. Trimming shortened V by 1 base and J by 2 bases, and 9 bases separated the two germline ends. Germline V gives CDR1 SEHNR, CDR2 FQNEAQ (reference sequence).

The DNA of the CDR3 is TGCGCCAGCAGGGGGGACAGTTTCACTGAAGCTTTCTTT. This encodes CASRGDSFTEAFF. This chain connects TRBV10-2 to TRBJ1-1; TRBD1 matches 7 bases. The CDR3 spans 13 residues. Germline V gene data show CDR1 as WSHSY and CDR2 as SAAADI. With 6 bases clipped from V and 4 bases from J, the junction kept 5 bases outside the gene matches.

J is TRBJ1-5 and V is TRBV21-1; TRBD1, as called in the table, went unchecked against the DNA. TRBV21-1 is a documented pseudogene. The CDR3 is 15 amino acids. DNA of the CDR3: TGTGCCAGCAGCTCCTCCTGGGGCCGGATAGGGCCCCAGCATTTT. As protein: CASSSSWGRIGPQHF.

The chain joins TRBV28 to TRBJ2-5; no firm D call. There are 13 residues in the CDR3. Trimming pared 6 bases from V and 3 bases from J, leaving 11 bases between. Germline V gene lookup returns CDR1 MDHEN and CDR2 SYDVKM. CDR3 DNA sequence: TGTGCCAGCAGCTCCCCGGCGGAAGAGACCCAGTACTTC. Residues: CASSSPAEETQYF.

The chain recombines TRBV13 with TRBJ2-3; no reliable D call. This CDR3 region has 12 residues. Looked up from germline, CDR1 is PRHDT and CDR2 is FYEKMQ (reference sequence). Between the trimmed V and J ends, which lost 5 bases and 6 bases, there was a span of 9 bases. CDR3: CASSPFMDTQYF. The CDR3 DNA reads as TGTGCCAGCAGCCCCTTCATGGATACGCAGTATTTT.

V is TRBV11-2 and J is TRBJ2-1; TRBD1 might be the D (5 bases). Germline V CDR1 and CDR2: SGHAT, FQNNGV. V gave up 2 bases and J gave up 7 bases, with 21 bases separating them. This CDR3 comprises 17 residues. CDR3 in amino acids: CASSLRFGGQGENEQFF. The CDR3 DNA reads as TGTGCCAGCAGCTTACGGTTCGGCGGACAAGGGGAAAATGAGCAGTTCTTC. Variable domain in full (rest from reference TRBV11-2 and TRBJ2-1): EAGVAQSPRYKIIEKRQSVAFWCNPISGHATLYWYQQILGQGPKLLIQFQNNGVVDDSQLPKDRFSAERLKGVDSTLKIQPAKLEDSAVYLCASSLRFGGQGENEQFFGPGTRLTVL.

V usage is TRBV6-5 and J usage is TRBJ1-2; the match to TRBD1 covers 7 bases. CDR1 and CDR2 (germline): MNHEY, SVGAGI. The V and J ends lost 6 bases and 8 bases, in that order; junction bases with no gene match: 12. This CDR3 region has 14 residues. The DNA for the CDR3 is TGTGCCAGCAGATTACGAGGGGGCGCGAACGGCTACACCTTC. It yields the protein CASRLRGGANGYTF.

The chain carries TRBV9 and TRBJ1-2; D remains ambiguous. The CDR3 length is 8 residues. CDR1 is SGDLS, CDR2 YYNGEE, per germline. V was trimmed by 4 bases and J by 12 bases, leaving 4 bases between them. Here the CDR3 reads CASSPHTF. The DNA for the CDR3 is TGTGCCAGCAGCCCCCACACCTTC. The full variable domain, rest sourced from reference TRBV9 and TRBJ1-2, is DSGVTQTPKHLITATGQRVTLRCSPRSGDLSVYWYQQSLDQGLQFLIQYYNGEERAKGNILERFSAQQFPDLHSELNLSSLELGDSALYFCASSPHTFGSGTRLTVV.

The rearrangement links TRBV7-9 to TRBJ2-1; a possible D gene is TRBD2 (6 bases). The length of the CDR3 is 15 residues. In germline, CDR1 is SEHNR, CDR2 FQNEAQ (reference sequence). V gave up 8 bases and J gave up 6 bases, with 20 bases separating them. DNA of the CDR3: TGTGCCAGCCAAGGAATGAGCGGGTTCCTCAATGAGCAGTTCTTC. Amino acid sequence: CASQGMSGFLNEQFF. The complete variable domain, with remaining parts taken from reference TRBV7-9 and TRBJ2-1, reads DTGVSQNPRHKITKRGQNVTFRCDPISEHNRLYWYRQTLGQGPEFLTYFQNEAQLEKSRLLSDRFSAERPKGSFSTLEIQRTEQGDSAMYLCASQGMSGFLNEQFFGPGTRLTVL.

V usage is TRBV11-2 and J usage is TRBJ2-5; 15 bases fit TRBD2. This CDR3 comprises 17 residues. The germline gives CDR1 SGHAT, CDR2 FQNNGV. Trimming cost V 5 bases and J 7 bases; bases outside gene matches: 11. Written as DNA, the CDR3 is TGTGCCAGCAGCGACCCGGGACTAGCGGGAGGAGGGGGGACCCAGTACTTC. Translated: CASSDPGLAGGGGTQYF.

The chain is built from TRBV29-1 and TRBJ2-1; 8 bases are shared with TRBD2. V lost 1 base, J lost 1 base, and 12 bases stayed unmatched. Germline CDR1 is SQVTM and CDR2 is ANQGSEA. This CDR3 has 18 amino acids. CDR3 in amino acids: CSVEGVAGKKSSYNEQFF. CDR3 sequence (DNA): TGCAGCGTTGAAGGGGTAGCGGGAAAAAAAAGTTCCTACAATGAGCAGTTCTTC.

The CDR3 DNA follows: TGTGCCAGCAGTGAAGGAGGGGCAGGGGGAAAACTGTTTTTT. As protein: CASSEGGAGGKLFF. The chain joins TRBV2 to TRBJ1-4; 7 nucleotides match TRBD1. Looked up from germline, CDR1 is SNHLY and CDR2 is FYNNEI. After removal of 1 base from V and 10 bases from J, the junction contained 6 bases not matched to a gene. This CDR3 is 14 amino acids long. The full variable domain, in which reference TRBV2 and TRBJ1-4 provide the parts outside the CDR3, is EPEVTQTPSHQVTQMGQEVILRCVPISNHLYFYWYRQILGQKVEFLVSFYNNEISEKSEIFDDQFSVERPDGSNFTLKIRSTKLEDSAMYFCASSEGGAGGKLFFGSGTQLSVL.

This chain connects TRBV9 to TRBJ1-1, with D maybe TRBD1 (6 bases). V lost 4 bases to trimming and J lost 1 base, with 17 bases between them. Germline V gives CDR1 SGDLS, CDR2 YYNGEE. There are 16 residues in the CDR3. This CDR3 is CASSPMGGGPNTEAFF. In nucleotides, the CDR3 is TGTGCCAGCAGCCCTATGGGTGGGGGGCCGAACACTGAAGCTTTCTTT.

This rearrangement joins TRBV5-1 to TRBJ2-5; 10 bases map to TRBD1. The DNA end favors TRBJ2-7, so the J call may be wrong. Per the germline V gene, CDR1 is SGHRS and CDR2 is YFSETQ. The CDR3 extends over 15 amino acids. CDR3 in amino acids: CASSSGQGRIHEQYF. CDR3 DNA sequence: TGCGCCAGCAGCTCGGGACAGGGGCGTATTCACGAGCAGTACTTC.

The rearrangement uses TRBV5-5 and TRBJ2-6, with a weak D call TRBD2 (5 bases). Trimming removed 4 bases at V and 2 bases at J, with 13 bases between. CDR1 and CDR2 from the germline V gene are SGHKS and YYEKEE (reference sequence). The CDR3 spans 16 residues. Here the CDR3 DNA reads TGTGCCAGCAGCCTTGGTGCGGGTGCTGGGGCCAACGTCCTGACTTTC. Its translation: CASSLGAGAGANVLTF.

V and J are TRBV30 and TRBJ1-3; D is possibly TRBD1 (5 bases). Deletions cut 1 base from V and 9 bases from J, with 10 bases between. The CDR3 runs to 12 residues. Germline lookup yields CDR1 GTSNPN and CDR2 SVGIG (reference sequence). CDR3 sequence: CAWSATGGTIYF. CDR3 coding DNA: TGTGCCTGGAGTGCGACCGGGGGCACCATATATTTT.

The chain links TRBV7-2 to TRBJ2-7; D is uncertain. CDR1 is SGHTA and CDR2 is FQGNSA in the germline V gene. The length of the CDR3 is 14 residues. V was clipped by 5 bases and J by 2 bases, with 13 bases between them. The DNA for the CDR3 is TGTGCCAGCAGCCTTCGTTCCCACGCCTACGAGCAGTACTTC. This codes for CASSLRSHAYEQYF.

The chain couples TRBV7-9 to TRBJ2-7, with D perhaps TRBD2 (5 bases). V dropped 5 bases and J dropped 7 bases, with 15 bases sitting between them. CDR3 length equals 13 residues. The germline V gene has CDR1 SEHNR and CDR2 FQNEAQ (reference sequence). The CDR3 is CASSAGTRLEQYF. In DNA form, the CDR3 reads TGTGCCAGCAGCGCCGGTACTAGACTTGAGCAGTACTTC.

The chain couples TRBV11-3 to TRBJ2-2, with D unclear. Germline V lookup: CDR1 SGHNT, CDR2 YENEEA. Trimming stripped 5 bases from V and 2 bases from J, with 6 bases between. The CDR3 is made up of 13 amino acids. CDR3: CASSPTNTGELFF. Written as DNA, the CDR3 is TGTGCCAGCAGCCCGACAAACACCGGGGAGCTGTTTTTT. Supplemented by reference TRBV11-3 and TRBJ2-2, the full variable domain reads EAGVVQSPRYKIIEKKQPVAFWCNPISGHNTLYWYLQNLGQGPELLIRYENEEAVDDSQLPKDRFSAERLKGVDSTLKIQPAELGDSAVYLCASSPTNTGELFFGEGSRLTVL.

The chain has TRBV5-4 and TRBJ2-7; D remains ambiguous. Germline V CDR1 and CDR2: SGHNT, YYREEE (reference sequence). CDR3 size: 13 residues. Trimming removed 0 bases at V and 3 bases at J, with 7 bases between. The CDR3 loop reads CASSLVPNYEQYF. The CDR3 coding sequence is TGTGCCAGCAGCTTGGTACCAAACTACGAGCAGTACTTC.

The genes are TRBV7-2 and TRBJ2-1, with D perhaps TRBD1 or TRBD2 (5 bases each). Trimming shortened V by 7 bases and J by 6 bases, and 22 bases separated the two germline ends. The CDR3 runs to 16 residues. Germline loops: CDR1 SGHTA, CDR2 FQGNSA. CDR3 residues: CASTNIRDLGVNEQFF. Written as DNA, the CDR3 is TGTGCCAGCACTAACATCCGGGACCTAGGCGTCAATGAGCAGTTCTTC.

The chain links TRBV2 to TRBJ1-5, with D unclear. V dropped 2 bases and J dropped 1 base, with 6 bases sitting between them. CDR1 and CDR2 (germline): SNHLY, FYNNEI. The CDR3 has 14 residues. CDR3 in DNA: TGTGCCAGCAGTGAACCGAAAAGCAATCAGCCCCAGCATTTT. Amino acid sequence: CASSEPKSNQPQHF.

The CDR3 DNA reads TGCAGCCCCCGAGTCCTAGCACCCTCCGGAACAGATACGCAGTATTTT. Its translation is CSPRVLAPSGTDTQYF. J is TRBJ2-3 and V is TRBV29-1, with D possibly TRBD2 on 5 matching bases. The germline gives CDR1 SQVTM, CDR2 ANQGSEA. V lost 8 bases to trimming and J lost 3 bases, with 24 bases between them. This CDR3 is built from 16 residues.

This chain links TRBV4-1 with TRBJ2-3; no clear D gene. The germline V gene has CDR1 MGHRA and CDR2 YSYEKL. Trimming left V 4 bases short and J 0 bases short, with 8 bases between. The CDR3 is made up of 14 amino acids. CDR3 DNA sequence: TGCGCCAGCAGCCCCGGTGGAAGCACAGATACGCAGTATTTT. This gives the protein CASSPGGSTDTQYF.

Comment on this clone: The sample carries other DNA sequences with the same CDR3. The CDR3 DNA follows: TGTGCCAGCAGCTTAGGTGCTTACAATGAGCAGTTCTTC. Protein sequence: CASSLGAYNEQFF. The chain has TRBV13 and TRBJ2-1; the D is unclear. From germline, CDR1 is PRHDT and CDR2 FYEKMQ (reference sequence). Trimming cost V 0 bases and J 4 bases, with 4 bases left between them. The length of the CDR3 is 13 residues. Full variable domain (outside the CDR3, taken from reference TRBV13 and TRBJ2-1): AAGVIQSPRHLIKEKRETATLKCYPIPRHDTVYWYQQGPGQDPQFLISFYEKMQSDKGSIPDRFSAQQFSDYHSELNMSSLELGDSALYFCASSLGAYNEQFFGPGTRLTVL.

The chain carries TRBV19 and TRBJ2-1; 8 nucleotides agree with TRBD2. Trimming at V came to 3 bases and at J to 0 bases, leaving 7 bases not matched to a gene. This CDR3 comprises 17 residues. From germline, CDR1 is LNHDA and CDR2 SQIVND (reference sequence). The CDR3 DNA is TGTGCCAGTAGTATCCTTATAGCGGGGAGCTCCTACAATGAGCAGTTCTTC. As protein: CASSILIAGSSYNEQFF. Drawing the rest from reference TRBV19 and TRBJ2-1, the complete variable domain is DGGITQSPKYLFRKEGQNVTLSCEQNLNHDAMYWYRQDPGQGLRLIYYSQIVNDFQKGDIAEGYSVSREKKESFPLTVTSAQKNPTAFYLCASSILIAGSSYNEQFFGPGTRLTVL.

The V gene is TRBV7-8, the J gene TRBJ2-1, with 7 bases that match TRBD1. With V trimmed by 0 bases and J by 3 bases, 5 bases remained unmatched. The CDR3 consists of 16 residues. From germline, CDR1 is SGHVS and CDR2 FQNEAQ. This chain's CDR3 is CASSLARGFLYNEQFF. CDR3 DNA sequence: TGTGCCAGCAGCTTAGCCAGGGGGTTCCTCTACAATGAGCAGTTCTTC.